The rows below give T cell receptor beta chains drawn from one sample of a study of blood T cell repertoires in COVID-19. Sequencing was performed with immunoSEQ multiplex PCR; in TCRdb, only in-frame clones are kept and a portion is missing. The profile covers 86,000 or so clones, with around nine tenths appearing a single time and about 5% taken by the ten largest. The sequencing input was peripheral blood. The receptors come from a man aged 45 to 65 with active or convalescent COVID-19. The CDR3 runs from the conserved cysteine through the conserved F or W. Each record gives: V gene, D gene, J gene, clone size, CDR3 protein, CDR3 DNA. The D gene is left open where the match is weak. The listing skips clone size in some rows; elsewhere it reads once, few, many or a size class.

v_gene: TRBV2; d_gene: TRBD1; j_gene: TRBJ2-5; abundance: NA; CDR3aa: CASSERGTGVAAQYF; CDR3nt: TGTGCCAGCAGTGAGAGGGGGACAGGGGTAGCGGCCCAGTACTTC
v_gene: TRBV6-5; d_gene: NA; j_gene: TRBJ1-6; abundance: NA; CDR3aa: CASSYGQVVSPLHF; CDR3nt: TGTGCCAGCAGTTACGGGCAGGTGGTTTCACCCCTCCACTTT
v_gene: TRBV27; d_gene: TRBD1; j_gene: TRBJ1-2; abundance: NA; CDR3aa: CASTSGPGQGRKGYTF; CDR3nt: TGTGCCAGCACATCAGGCCCGGGACAGGGCAGAAAGGGCTACACCTTC
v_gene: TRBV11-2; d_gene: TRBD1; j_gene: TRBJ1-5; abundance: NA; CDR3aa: CASSLGQGRDQPQHF; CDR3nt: TGTGCCAGCAGCTTAGGACAGGGAAGGGATCAGCCCCAGCATTTT
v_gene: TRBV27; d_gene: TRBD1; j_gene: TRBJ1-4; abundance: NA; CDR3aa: CASSLTGGVRGKLFF; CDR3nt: TGTGCCAGCAGTCTCACAGGGGGCGTCCGGGGAAAACTGTTTTTT
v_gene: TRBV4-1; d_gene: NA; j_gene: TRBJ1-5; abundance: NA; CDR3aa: CASSQPGQRHQPQHF; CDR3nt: TGCGCCAGCAGCCAACCCGGACAGCGACATCAGCCCCAGCATTTT
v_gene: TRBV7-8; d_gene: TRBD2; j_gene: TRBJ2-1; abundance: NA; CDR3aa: CASSLSLAGGSTYNEQFF; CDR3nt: TGTGCCAGCAGCTTAAGTCTAGCGGGGGGCAGCACCTACAATGAGCAGTTCTTC
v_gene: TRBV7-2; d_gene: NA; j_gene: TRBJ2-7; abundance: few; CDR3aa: CASSLNLRVEQYF; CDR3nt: TGTGCCAGCAGCTTAAACTTGAGAGTCGAGCAGTACTTC
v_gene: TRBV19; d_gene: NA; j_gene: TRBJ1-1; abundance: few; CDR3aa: CASSTQGLNTEAFF; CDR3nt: TGTGCCAGTAGTACCCAGGGGCTGAACACTGAAGCTTTCTTT
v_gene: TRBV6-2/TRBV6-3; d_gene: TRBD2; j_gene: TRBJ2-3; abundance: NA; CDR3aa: CASSYDSGGPDTQYF; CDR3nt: TGTGCCAGCAGTTACGACAGCGGGGGGCCAGATACGCAGTATTTT
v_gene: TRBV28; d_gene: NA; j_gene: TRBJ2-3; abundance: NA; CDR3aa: CASTGLADTQYF; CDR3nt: TGTGCCAGCACAGGGTTGGCAGATACGCAGTATTTT
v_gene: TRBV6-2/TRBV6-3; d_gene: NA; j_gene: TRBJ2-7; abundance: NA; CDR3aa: CASSFGGKPLF; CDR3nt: TGTGCCAGCAGTTTTGGAGGGAAACCCCTCTTC
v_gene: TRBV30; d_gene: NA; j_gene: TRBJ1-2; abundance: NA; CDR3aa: CAWSMVSDGYTF; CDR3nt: TGTGCCTGGAGTATGGTGTCAGATGGCTACACCTTC
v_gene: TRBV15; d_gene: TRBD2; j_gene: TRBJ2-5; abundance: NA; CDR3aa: CATTLELAGKETQYF; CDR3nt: TGTGCCACCACCTTGGAGCTAGCGGGAAAGGAGACCCAGTACTTC
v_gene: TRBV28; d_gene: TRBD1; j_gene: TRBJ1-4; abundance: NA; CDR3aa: CASKQGALEKLFF; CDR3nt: TGTGCCAGCAAACAGGGGGCGCTTGAAAAACTGTTTTTT
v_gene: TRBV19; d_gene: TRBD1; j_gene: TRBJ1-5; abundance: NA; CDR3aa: CASSIGQGGSSQPQHF; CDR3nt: TGTGCCAGTAGTATAGGCCAGGGGGGTTCAAGTCAGCCCCAGCATTTT
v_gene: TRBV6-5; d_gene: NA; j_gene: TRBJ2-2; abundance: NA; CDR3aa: CASSYKQGGTGELFF; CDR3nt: TGTGCCAGCAGTTACAAACAGGGCGGAACCGGGGAGCTGTTTTTT
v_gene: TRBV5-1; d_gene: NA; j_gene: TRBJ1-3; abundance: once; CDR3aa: CASSGTNSGNTIYF; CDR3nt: TGCGCCAGCAGCGGCACCAACTCTGGAAACACCATATATTTT
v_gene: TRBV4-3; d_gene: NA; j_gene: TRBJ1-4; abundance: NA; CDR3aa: CASSQENGRLVVTNEKLFF; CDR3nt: TGCGCCAGCAGCCAAGAAAATGGGAGGTTGGTGGTCACTAATGAAAAACTGTTTTTT
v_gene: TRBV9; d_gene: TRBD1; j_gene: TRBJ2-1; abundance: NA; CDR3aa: CASSTDTGGNEQFF; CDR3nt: TGTGCCAGCAGCACCGACACAGGGGGTAATGAGCAGTTCTTC
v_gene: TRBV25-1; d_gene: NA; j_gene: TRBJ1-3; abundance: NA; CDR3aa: CASSETGYGNTIYF; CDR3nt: TGTGCCAGCAGTGAAACAGGGTATGGAAACACCATATATTTT
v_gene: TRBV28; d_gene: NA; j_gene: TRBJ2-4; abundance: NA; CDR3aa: CASSSSSDSYIQYF; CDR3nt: TGTGCCAGCAGTTCATCATCGGACAGTTATATTCAGTACTTC
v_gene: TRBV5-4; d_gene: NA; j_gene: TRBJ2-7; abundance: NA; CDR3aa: CASSLKLASDSYEQYF; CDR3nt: TGTGCCAGCAGCTTAAAGTTGGCTAGCGATTCCTACGAGCAGTACTTC
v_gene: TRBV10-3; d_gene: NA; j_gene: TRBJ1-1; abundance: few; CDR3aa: CAIPQTVNTEAFF; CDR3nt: TGTGCCATCCCCCAGACAGTGAACACTGAAGCTTTCTTT
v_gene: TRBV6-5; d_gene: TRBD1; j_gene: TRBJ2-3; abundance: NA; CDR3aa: CASGSQQGDTQYF; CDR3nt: TGTGCCAGCGGGTCCCAACAGGGGGATACGCAGTATTTT
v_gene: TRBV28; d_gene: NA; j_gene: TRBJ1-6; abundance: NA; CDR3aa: CASRQGSPLHF; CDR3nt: TGTGCCAGCAGACAGGGTTCACCCCTCCACTTT
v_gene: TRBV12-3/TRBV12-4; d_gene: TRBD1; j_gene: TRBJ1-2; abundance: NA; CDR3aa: CASSGQGGGYTF; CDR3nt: TGTGCCAGCAGTGGACAGGGAGGAGGCTACACCTTC
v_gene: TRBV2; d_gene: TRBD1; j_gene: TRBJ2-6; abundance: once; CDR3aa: CASSVRTGGSGANVLTF; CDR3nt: TGTGCCAGCAGTGTGAGGACAGGGGGCTCTGGGGCCAACGTCCTGACTTTC
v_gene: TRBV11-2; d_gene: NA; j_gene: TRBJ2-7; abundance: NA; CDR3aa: CASSLGRPGAYEQYF; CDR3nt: TGTGCCAGCAGCTTAGGCCGTCCAGGGGCCTACGAGCAGTACTTC
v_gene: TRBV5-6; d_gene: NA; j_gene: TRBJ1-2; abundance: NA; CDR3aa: CASSPGQLNYGYTF; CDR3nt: TGTGCCAGCAGCCCTGGACAGCTTAACTATGGCTACACCTTC
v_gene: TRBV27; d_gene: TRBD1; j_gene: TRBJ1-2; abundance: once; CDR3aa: CASSPALGTGSAYGYTF; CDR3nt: TGTGCCAGCAGTCCCGCCCTAGGGACAGGGTCTGCCTATGGCTACACCTTC
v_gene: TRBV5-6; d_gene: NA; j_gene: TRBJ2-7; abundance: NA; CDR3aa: CASTFGGPSSYEQYF; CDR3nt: TGTGCCAGCACCTTCGGGGGTCCAAGCTCCTACGAGCAGTACTTC
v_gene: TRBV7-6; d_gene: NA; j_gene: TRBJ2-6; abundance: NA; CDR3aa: CASSQQAGAGANVLTF; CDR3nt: TGTGCCAGCAGCCAGCAAGCAGGGGCTGGGGCCAACGTCCTGACTTTC
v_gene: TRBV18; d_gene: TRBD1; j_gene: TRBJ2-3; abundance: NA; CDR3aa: CASSPGQITDTQYF; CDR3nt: TGTGCCAGCTCACCGGGACAGATCACAGATACGCAGTATTTT
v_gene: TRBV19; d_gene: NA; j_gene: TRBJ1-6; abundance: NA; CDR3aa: CASSTVPGGRNSPLHF; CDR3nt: TGTGCCAGTAGTACCGTTCCGGGGGGGCGTAATTCACCCCTCCACTTT
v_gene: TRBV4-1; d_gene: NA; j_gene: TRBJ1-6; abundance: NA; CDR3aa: CASSQERGSPLHF; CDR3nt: TGCGCCAGCAGCCAAGAGCGGGGATCACCCCTCCACTTT
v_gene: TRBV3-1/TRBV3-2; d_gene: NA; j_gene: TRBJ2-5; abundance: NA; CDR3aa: CASSLGLGKETQYF; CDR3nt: TGTGCCAGCAGCCTTGGACTGGGAAAAGAGACCCAGTACTTC
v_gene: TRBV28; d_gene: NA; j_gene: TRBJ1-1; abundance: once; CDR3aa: CASCGLNTEAFF; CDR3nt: TGTGCCAGTTGTGGGCTGAACACTGAAGCTTTCTTT
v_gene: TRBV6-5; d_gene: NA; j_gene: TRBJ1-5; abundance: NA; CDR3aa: CASSFFYRDPNQPQHF; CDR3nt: TGTGCCAGCAGTTTCTTCTACAGGGATCCCAATCAGCCCCAGCATTTT
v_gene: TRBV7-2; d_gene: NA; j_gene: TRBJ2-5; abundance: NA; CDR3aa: CASKLPGQETQYF; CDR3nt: TGTGCCAGCAAGCTACCGGGTCAAGAGACCCAGTACTTC
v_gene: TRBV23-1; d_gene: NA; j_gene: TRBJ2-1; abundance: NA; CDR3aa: CASSPGRVGEQFF; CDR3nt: TGCGCCAGCAGTCCCGGCAGGGTGGGTGAGCAGTTCTTC
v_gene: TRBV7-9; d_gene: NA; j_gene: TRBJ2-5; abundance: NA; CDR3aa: CASSPLRGQETQYF; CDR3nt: TGTGCCAGCAGCCCTCTTAGGGGACAAGAGACCCAGTACTTC
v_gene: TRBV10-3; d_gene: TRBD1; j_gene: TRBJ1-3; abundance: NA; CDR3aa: CALRGDRAGNTIYF; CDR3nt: TGTGCCCTCCGGGGGGACAGGGCTGGAAACACCATATATTTT
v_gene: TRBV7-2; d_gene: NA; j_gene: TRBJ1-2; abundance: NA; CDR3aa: CASSIGQFNYGYTF; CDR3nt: TGTGCCAGCAGCATCGGACAGTTTAACTATGGCTACACCTTC
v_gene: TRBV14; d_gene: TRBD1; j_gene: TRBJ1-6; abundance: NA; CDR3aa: CASSLQGRQNSPLHF; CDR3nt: TGTGCCAGCAGCCTACAGGGGAGACAAAATTCACCCCTCCACTTT
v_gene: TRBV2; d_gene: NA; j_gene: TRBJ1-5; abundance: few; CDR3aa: CASSGSGNPYQPQHF; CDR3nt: TGTGCCAGCAGTGGGTCGGGGAACCCCTATCAGCCCCAGCATTTT
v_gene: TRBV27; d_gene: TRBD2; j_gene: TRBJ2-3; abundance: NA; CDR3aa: CASSSVRRLAGGRVYTQYF; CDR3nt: TGTGCCAGCAGCTCCGTCCGGCGACTAGCGGGGGGCAGGGTATATACGCAGTATTTT
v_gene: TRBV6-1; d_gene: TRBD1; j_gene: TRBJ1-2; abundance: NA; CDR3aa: CASSDGGAGGNYGYTF; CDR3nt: TGTGCCAGCAGTGACGGGGGGGCAGGGGGTAACTATGGCTACACCTTC
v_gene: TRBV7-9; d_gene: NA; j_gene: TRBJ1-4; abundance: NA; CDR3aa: CASSLISGATNEKLFF; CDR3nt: TGTGCCAGCAGCTTAATCTCAGGGGCAACTAATGAAAAACTGTTTTTT
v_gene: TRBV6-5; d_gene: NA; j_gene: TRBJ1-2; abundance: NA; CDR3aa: CASSYSGGDGSSTF; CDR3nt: TGTGCCAGCAGTTACTCAGGCGGGGACGGCAGCTCCACCTTC
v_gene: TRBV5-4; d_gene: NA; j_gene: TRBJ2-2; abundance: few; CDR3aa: CASSGFGRPGELFF; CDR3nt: TGTGCCAGCAGCGGGTTTGGGCGACCCGGGGAGCTGTTTTTT
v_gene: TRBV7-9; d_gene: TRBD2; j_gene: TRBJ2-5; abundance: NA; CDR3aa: CASSSWTSGEAYF; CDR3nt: TGTGCCAGCAGCTCCTGGACTAGCGGGGAAGCATACTTC
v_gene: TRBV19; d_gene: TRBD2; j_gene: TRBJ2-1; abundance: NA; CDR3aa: CASSIDHRASGGNEQFF; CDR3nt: TGTGCCAGTAGTATAGATCACCGGGCTAGCGGGGGCAATGAGCAGTTCTTC
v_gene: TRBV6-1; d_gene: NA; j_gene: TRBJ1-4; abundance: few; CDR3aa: CASSEAMAALEKLFF; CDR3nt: TGTGCCAGCAGTGAAGCAATGGCGGCACTTGAAAAACTGTTTTTT
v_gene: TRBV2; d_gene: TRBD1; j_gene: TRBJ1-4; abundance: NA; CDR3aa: CASGEQGATNEKLFF; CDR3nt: TGTGCCAGCGGTGAGCAGGGGGCAACTAATGAAAAACTGTTTTTT
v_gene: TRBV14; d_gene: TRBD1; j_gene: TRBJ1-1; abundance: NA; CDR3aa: CASSQTGVATEAFF; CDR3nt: TGTGCCAGCAGCCAGACAGGGGTGGCCACTGAAGCTTTCTTT
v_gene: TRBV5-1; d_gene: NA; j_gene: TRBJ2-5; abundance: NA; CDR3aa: CASRFFSGGETQYF; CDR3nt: TGCGCCAGCCGCTTTTTTAGCGGAGGGGAGACCCAGTACTTC
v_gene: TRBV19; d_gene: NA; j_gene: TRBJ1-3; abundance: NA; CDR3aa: CASSTYVGNTIYF; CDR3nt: TGTGCCAGTAGTACGTATGTCGGAAACACCATATATTTT
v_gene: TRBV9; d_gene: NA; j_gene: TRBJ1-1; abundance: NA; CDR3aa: CASSAQGMDTEAFF; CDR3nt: TGTGCCAGCAGCGCCCAGGGGATGGACACTGAAGCTTTCTTT
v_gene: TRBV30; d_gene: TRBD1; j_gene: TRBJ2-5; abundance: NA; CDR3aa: CAWSTGGGETQYF; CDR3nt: TGTGCCTGGAGTACAGGGGGTGGAGAGACCCAGTACTTC